The 32 T cell receptor beta chains in this list originate from one sample, sequenced in a study of blood T cell repertoires in COVID-19. Assay: immunoSEQ multiplex PCR; the TCRdb copy retains only in-frame clones and omits some. The data hold about 94,000 clones, with about 86% observed a single time. The sample was peripheral blood. Receptor source: a woman aged 55-69 years in a cohort sampled during active or convalescent COVID-19.

The rearrangement uses TRBV9 and TRBJ1-6, with a possible D match to TRBD1 (6 bases). Germline V gives CDR1 SGDLS, CDR2 YYNGEE. Trimming took 0 bases from V and 13 from J, leaving 20 bases between them. The CDR3 extends over 16 amino acids. CDR3 loop: CASSVGADSYRDPLHF. The CDR3, as DNA: TGTGCCAGCAGCGTAGGGGCGGACAGCTACCGGGACCCCCTCCACTTT.

The V and J genes are TRBV6-5 and TRBJ1-2; D is perhaps TRBD1 (6 bases). Trimming took off 0 bases at V and 9 bases at J, with 8 bases between the two ends. Germline V gives CDR1 MNHEY, CDR2 SVGAGI. This CDR3 comprises 12 residues. This CDR3 is CASSYSTGSYTF. Written as DNA, the CDR3 is TGTGCCAGCAGTTACTCCACAGGGAGCTACACCTTC.

The chain is built from TRBV6-5 and TRBJ1-2; D not resolved. Germline CDR1 and CDR2: MNHEY and SVGAGI. CDR3 size: 13 residues. V shed 8 bases and J shed 2 bases, with 12 bases lying between them. The CDR3 loop reads CASDTLSNYGYTF. Written as DNA, the CDR3 is TGTGCCAGCGATACCCTAAGCAACTATGGCTACACCTTC.

A few counts support this clone. The genes are TRBV7-8 and TRBJ1-5, with 8 bases lining up with TRBD1. The CDR3 runs 14 residues. Germline CDR1 reads SGHVS; CDR2 reads FQNEAQ. The V segment lost 5 bases and the J segment 4 bases; nucleotides outside the gene matches: 4. The CDR3 bases are TGTGCCAGCAGCCAAGGACAGGGTAATCAGCCCCAGCATTTT. Amino acid sequence: CASSQGQGNQPQHF.

The J gene is TRBJ1-6, the V gene TRBV28, with 8 nucleotides matching TRBD1. The CDR3 sequence is 15 residues long. CDR1 and CDR2 (germline): MDHEN, SYDVKM. V lost 3 bases to trimming and J lost 8 bases; unmatched junction nucleotides: 6. The CDR3 loop reads CASSFQDRVDSPLHF. For the CDR3, the DNA is TGTGCCAGCAGTTTTCAGGACAGGGTGGATTCACCCCTCCACTTT.

The gene calls are TRBV25-1 and TRBJ1-1; no clear D gene. V lost 2 bases and J lost 12, with 7 bases in between. The V gene's germline CDR1 is MGHDK and CDR2 SYGVNS. There are 10 residues in the CDR3. The CDR3 here is CASSEVLTFF. CDR3 DNA: TGTGCCAGCAGTGAAGTCCTTACTTTCTTT.

The genes are TRBV19 and TRBJ1-5, with a weak D call TRBD1 (6 bases). V was cut by 5 bases and J by 5 bases, with 10 bases left in between. Per the germline V gene, CDR1 is LNHDA and CDR2 is SQIVND (reference sequence). This CDR3 has 13 amino acids. The CDR3 here is CASSENRDQPQHF. The CDR3 DNA reads TGTGCCAGTAGTGAGAACAGGGATCAGCCCCAGCATTTT.

This chain joins TRBV6-5 and TRBJ1-2; 7 positions agree with TRBD1. V was clipped by 7 bases and J by 0 bases; unmatched bases: 5. Germline values: CDR1 MNHEY, CDR2 SVGAGI. CDR3 size: 14 residues. The DNA of the CDR3 is TGTGCCAGCACCGTGGGACAGACTAACTATGGCTACACCTTC. This codes for CASTVGQTNYGYTF.

The rearrangement links TRBV30 to TRBJ1-5, with 9 bases matching TRBD1. Germline V gene data show CDR1 as GTSNPN and CDR2 as SVGIG (reference sequence). The CDR3 has 15 amino acids. V dropped 1 base and J dropped 5; count of bases not matched to a gene: 6. The CDR3 sequence: CAWSGGGTGYQPQHF. CDR3 nucleotide sequence: TGTGCCTGGAGTGGAGGAGGGACAGGGTATCAGCCCCAGCATTTT.

J is TRBJ2-7 and V is TRBV5-6; 7 bases agree with TRBD1. CDR1 is SGHDT, CDR2 YYEEEE, per germline. This CDR3 has 18 amino acids. Germline trimming cut 0 bases from V and 5 bases from J; bases unmatched to any gene: 17. The CDR3 sequence: CASSLGWDSLTGFDEQYF. Written as DNA, the CDR3 is TGTGCCAGCAGCTTGGGATGGGACAGCCTCACGGGTTTTGACGAGCAGTACTTC. Full variable domain (missing parts from reference TRBV5-6 and TRBJ2-7): DAGVTQSPTHLIKTRGQQVTLRCSPKSGHDTVSWYQQALGQGPQFIFQYYEEEERQRGNFPDRFSGHQFPNYSSELNVNALLLGDSALYLCASSLGWDSLTGFDEQYFGPGTRLTVT.

The rearrangement uses TRBV11-1 and TRBJ2-1; 7 bases fit TRBD1. CDR1 and CDR2 (germline): SGHAT, FQDESV (reference sequence). The V segment lost 5 bases and the J segment 10 bases; nucleotides outside the gene matches: 14. CDR3 length equals 15 residues. CDR3: CASSLDRVSSLEQFF. The CDR3 DNA sequence: TGTGCCAGCAGCCTAGACAGGGTATCTTCTTTGGAGCAGTTCTTC.

This clone has only a few counts. This sequence joins TRBV4-1 and TRBJ1-5; D remains ambiguous. The germline gives CDR1 MGHRA, CDR2 YSYEKL. The CDR3 loop spans 16 amino acids. The ends were cut back, 5 bases at V and 0 bases at J, with 14 bases in the middle. The CDR3 protein is CASSYRTGNSNQPQHF. The CDR3 bases are TGCGCCAGCAGCTATAGGACGGGAAATAGCAATCAGCCCCAGCATTTT.

The chain employs TRBV9 and TRBJ2-7; 9 bases are shared with TRBD1. There are 15 residues in the CDR3. Trimming removed 4 bases from V and 7 bases from J; junction bases left unmatched: 12. The V gene's germline CDR1 is SGDLS and CDR2 YYNGEE. The CDR3: CASSPRQGVRGEQYF. The CDR3 nucleotides read TGTGCCAGCAGCCCGCGACAGGGGGTGCGCGGGGAGCAGTACTTC.

V and J are TRBV5-6 and TRBJ2-2; the D gene is possibly TRBD1 (6 bases). Trimming took 2 bases from V and 1 from J, leaving 12 bases between them. The CDR3 runs to 16 residues. Germline CDR1 SGHDT, CDR2 YYEEEE. The CDR3 is CASSFTGTRNTGELFF. DNA of the CDR3: TGTGCCAGCAGCTTTACCGGGACACGGAACACCGGGGAGCTGTTTTTT.

The gene calls are TRBV15 and TRBJ1-3; D uncertain. CDR3 length equals 17 residues. Looked up from germline, CDR1 is LNHNV and CDR2 is YYDKDF (reference sequence). The V gene lost 0 bases and the J gene lost 0 bases, with 12 bases spanning the gap. The DNA of the CDR3 is TGTGCCACCAGCAGAGATACCGGTCCCCTCTCTGGAAACACCATATATTTT. This translates into CATSRDTGPLSGNTIYF.

The CDR3 coding sequence is TGTGCCAGCAGCTCACTAGCGGAGAGATACGAGCAGTACTTC. Encoded protein: CASSSLAERYEQYF. This chain joins TRBV11-2 and TRBJ2-7, with TRBD2 matching 8 bases. The junction had 6 bases not matched to a gene; V was cut back by 4 bases and J by 4 bases. Germline V CDR1 and CDR2: SGHAT, FQNNGV. The CDR3 consists of 14 residues. Using reference TRBV11-2 and TRBJ2-7 for the parts outside the CDR3, the full variable domain is EAGVAQSPRYKIIEKRQSVAFWCNPISGHATLYWYQQILGQGPKLLIQFQNNGVVDDSQLPKDRFSAERLKGVDSTLKIQPAKLEDSAVYLCASSSLAERYEQYFGPGTRLTVT.

This rearrangement joins TRBV5-5 to TRBJ2-7; TRBD2 agrees at 14 bases. Trimming took 5 bases from V and 5 from J; bases not matched to a gene: 6. The CDR3 is 15 amino acids. Germline CDR1 and CDR2: SGHKS and YYEKEE (reference sequence). The CDR3 region is CASSPRLAGGNEQYF. Here the CDR3 DNA reads TGTGCCAGCAGTCCTCGACTAGCGGGGGGGAACGAGCAGTACTTC.

The chain combines TRBV2 with TRBJ2-6; 9 bases are a match to TRBD1. CDR1 is SNHLY, CDR2 FYNNEI, per germline. The junction had 7 bases not matched to a gene; V was cut back by 6 bases and J by 1 base. The CDR3 sequence is 17 residues long. The CDR3 nucleotides read TGTGCCAGCAGGCCCGGACAGGGGATTTCTGGGGCCAACGTCCTGACTTTC. This translates into CASRPGQGISGANVLTF.

The chain is built from TRBV25-1 and TRBJ1-1; 7 bases fit TRBD1. CDR1 MGHDK and CDR2 SYGVNS come from the germline V gene. The CDR3 sequence is 15 residues long. With V trimmed by 6 bases and J by 2 bases, 9 bases remained unmatched. The CDR3: CASRQTGTINTEAFF. The CDR3 nucleotides read TGTGCCAGCAGACAGACAGGGACCATAAACACTGAAGCTTTCTTT. The full variable domain, rest sourced from reference TRBV25-1 and TRBJ1-1, is EADIYQTPRYLVIGTGKKITLECSQTMGHDKMYWYQQDPGMELHLIHYSYGVNSTEKGDLSSESTVSRIRTEHFPLTLESARPSHTSQYLCASRQTGTINTEAFFGQGTRLTVV.

This clone was detected only once. The CDR3 coding sequence is TGTGCCAGCAGCCAAGGCCGGTACAGGGGGCTTTACGAGCAGTACTTC. Its protein product is CASSQGRYRGLYEQYF. V and J are TRBV3-1 (or the pseudogene TRBV3-2) and TRBJ2-7; 9 bases fit TRBD1. Germline values: CDR1 LGHDT, CDR2 YNNKEL (reference sequence). CDR3 length equals 16 residues. With 1 base clipped from V and 4 bases from J, the junction kept 8 bases outside the gene matches.

This clone was counted between two and nine times. The rearrangement joins TRBV2 to TRBJ2-7; 8 bases align to TRBD1. The CDR3 consists of 13 residues. The germline V gene has CDR1 SNHLY and CDR2 FYNNEI. J lost 3 bases, V lost 6 bases, and 4 bases had no gene match. The CDR3 region is CASRSTGDYEQYF. In nucleotides, the CDR3 is TGTGCCAGCAGGTCGACAGGGGACTACGAGCAGTACTTC.

The rearrangement links TRBV11-2 to TRBJ2-1; 9 bases fit TRBD2. The germline CDR1 and CDR2 sequences are SGHAT and FQNNGV. The CDR3 is 17 amino acids. V gave up 5 bases and J gave up 14 bases; unmatched junction bases: 22. The CDR3 bases are TGTGCCAGCAGCCACACCACGGCCTGGCGGGAGGGTGGGGAAAAGTTCTTC. Its translation is CASSHTTAWREGGEKFF.

The chain links TRBV5-1 to TRBJ1-2; D is undetermined. Germline V gene sequence: CDR1 SGHRS, CDR2 YFSETQ. The ends were cut back, 4 bases at V and 6 bases at J, with 22 bases in the middle. The CDR3 runs 16 residues. CDR3 bases: TGCGCCAGCAGCCCCGAGGGTCGGTCCCTCCAGGATGGCTACACCTTC. This codes for CASSPEGRSLQDGYTF. Combining the CDR3 with reference TRBV5-1 and TRBJ1-2 gives the whole variable domain KAGVTQTPRYLIKTRGQQVTLSCSPISGHRSVSWYQQTPGQGLQFLFEYFSETQRNKGNFPGRFSGRQFSNSRSEMNVSTLELGDSALYLCASSPEGRSLQDGYTFGSGTRLTVV.

This clone was picked up a small number of times. The gene calls are TRBV3-1 (or the pseudogene TRBV3-2) and TRBJ2-7, with 8 bases lining up with TRBD1. V lost 3 bases and J lost 3; bases outside the gene matches: 4. The CDR3 spans 14 residues. Per germline, CDR1 LGHDT and CDR2 YNNKEL (reference sequence). The CDR3 loop is CASSHQGASYEQYF. CDR3 bases: TGTGCCAGCAGCCACCAGGGGGCCAGCTACGAGCAGTACTTC.

This clone was recorded a few times. The rearrangement joins TRBV6-6 to TRBJ2-2; a weak D match, TRBD2 (5 bases). CDR3 size: 15 residues. V shed 4 bases and J shed 4 bases, with 13 bases lying between them. The germline V gene has CDR1 MNHNY and CDR2 SVGAGI (reference sequence). This CDR3 reads CASSSRVGSTGELFF. The DNA of the CDR3 is TGTGCCAGCAGTTCGAGAGTTGGGAGCACCGGGGAGCTGTTTTTT.

The rearrangement links TRBV7-9 to TRBJ2-3, with TRBD2 as a possible D gene (6 bases). V was pared by 4 bases and J by 8 bases, with 16 bases between. The germline gives CDR1 SEHNR, CDR2 FQNEAQ (reference sequence). The CDR3 is 14 residues long. CDR3 DNA: TGTGCCAGCAGCTCGGGGGTTCAAGTGGGTACGCAGTATTTT. Encoded protein: CASSSGVQVGTQYF.

This clone was detected once. The rearrangement uses TRBV28 and TRBJ1-4; D perhaps matches TRBD1 (6 bases). Per the germline V gene, CDR1 is MDHEN and CDR2 is SYDVKM. The V end was cut by 8 bases, the J end by 8 bases, with 18 bases between. CDR3 length: 14 residues. CDR3 sequence reads: CASLLGGPGEKLFF. In DNA, the CDR3 is TGTGCCAGCTTACTGGGGGGGCCGGGGGAAAAACTGTTTTTT.

The chain combines TRBV19 with TRBJ1-5, with D hard to call. Between the trimmed V and J ends, which lost 3 bases and 0 bases, there was a span of 9 bases. CDR1 is LNHDA and CDR2 is SQIVND in the germline V gene (reference sequence). There are 15 residues in the CDR3. The CDR3 nucleotides are TGTGCCAGTAGTATTGGGCAGCTTAGCAATCAGCCCCAGCATTTT. Translation gives CASSIGQLSNQPQHF.

This chain uses TRBV6-5 with TRBJ1-1; D uncertain. The length of the CDR3 is 13 residues. Germline CDR1 reads MNHEY; CDR2 reads SVGAGI. Trimming removed 8 bases at V and 0 bases at J, with 10 bases between. The CDR3 bases are TGTGCCAGCTTCCAGGCCATGAACACTGAAGCTTTCTTT. Translated: CASFQAMNTEAFF.

The chain combines TRBV12-3 or TRBV12-4 with TRBJ1-2; D may be TRBD1 (6 bases). V lost 6 bases and J lost 4, with 9 bases in between. This CDR3 spans 12 amino acids. The DNA for the CDR3 is TGTGCCAGCAGCTCAGGGGCCTATGGCTACACCTTC. Protein sequence: CASSSGAYGYTF.

The rearrangement links TRBV4-1 to TRBJ1-4; 10 bases map to TRBD1. This CDR3 is 15 amino acids long. Trimming took 1 base from V and 8 from J; bases not matched to a gene: 4. In germline, CDR1 is MGHRA, CDR2 YSYEKL. For the CDR3, the DNA is TGCGCCAGCAGCCAAGCCCCGGGACAGGGGGAAAAACTGTTTTTT. It codes for CASSQAPGQGEKLFF.

V and J are TRBV23-1 and TRBJ1-3; D perhaps matches TRBD1 (6 bases). TRBV23-1 is labeled an ORF, and its function is uncertain. This CDR3 is built from 17 residues. V lost 4 bases and J 3 bases, leaving 19 bases between the germline ends. The CDR3 coding sequence is TGCGCCAGCAGTCTACTTCAAACAGGGCCAATTGGAAACACCATATATTTT. It specifies CASSLLQTGPIGNTIYF.